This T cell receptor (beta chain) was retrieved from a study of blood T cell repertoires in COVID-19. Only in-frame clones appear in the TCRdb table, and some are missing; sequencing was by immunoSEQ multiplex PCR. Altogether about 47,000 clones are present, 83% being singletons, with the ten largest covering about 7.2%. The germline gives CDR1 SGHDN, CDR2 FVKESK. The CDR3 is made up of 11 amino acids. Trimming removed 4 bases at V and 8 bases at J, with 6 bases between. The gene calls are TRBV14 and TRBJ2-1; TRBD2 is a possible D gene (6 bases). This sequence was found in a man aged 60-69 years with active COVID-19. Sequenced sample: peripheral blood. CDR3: CASSPGDEQFF. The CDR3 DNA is TGTGCCAGCAGCCCGGGGGATGAGCAGTTCTTC.